A single sample gave rise to the 28 T cell receptor beta chains below, sequenced in a study of graft-versus-host responses after intestinal transplantation. Profiling relied on immunoSEQ multiplex PCR, and the TCRdb table lists in-frame clones only, not all of them. There are around 54,000 clones in the sample; about 90% occur only once, and 5% to 6.5% lies in the top ten. Here the sequenced sample was PBMCs, taken 662 days after intestinal transplant. These receptors came from a human patient who received an intestinal transplant, so some T cells may come from the graft donor.

This clone was found once. The genes are TRBV29-1 and TRBJ2-3; 12 bases are a match to TRBD2. Trimming took 0 bases from V and 8 from J; bases not matched to a gene: 9. The CDR3 is made up of 16 amino acids. The germline V gene has CDR1 SQVTM and CDR2 ANQGSEA. The chain's CDR3 is CSVEDPKLAGGVTQYF. The CDR3 coding sequence is TGCAGCGTTGAAGATCCCAAACTAGCGGGGGGAGTTACGCAGTATTTT.

This chain uses TRBV19 with TRBJ2-1, with D tentatively TRBD2 (6 bases). The CDR3 consists of 17 residues. V lost 6 bases to trimming and J lost 0 bases, with 18 bases between them. Germline assignment: CDR1 LNHDA and CDR2 SQIVND (reference sequence). The DNA of the CDR3 is TGTGCCAGTAGCTCTCGGATGGCGGGGAACTCCTACAATGAGCAGTTCTTC. The encoded protein is CASSSRMAGNSYNEQFF.

This chain links TRBV6-1 with TRBJ2-5, with 7 positions matching TRBD1. Germline V lookup: CDR1 MNHNS, CDR2 SASEGT. The CDR3 covers 15 residues. V trimming: 6 bases; J trimming: 1 base; junction bases outside the gene matches: 8. CDR3 sequence: CASSDTGTAQETQYF. CDR3 nucleotide sequence: TGTGCCAGCAGCGACACCGGGACAGCCCAAGAGACCCAGTACTTC.

J is TRBJ1-1 and V is TRBV15; no clear D gene. V lost 0 bases to trimming and J lost 12 bases, with 14 bases between them. Looked up from germline, CDR1 is LNHNV and CDR2 is YYDKDF (reference sequence). The length of the CDR3 is 13 residues. CDR3 in DNA: TGTGCCACCAGCAGAGATTTAACCTCCTTAACTTTCTTT. Translation gives CATSRDLTSLTFF.

The chain recombines TRBV2 with TRBJ1-6, with 11 bases aligning to TRBD1. CDR3 length: 15 residues. J lost 12 bases, V lost 7 bases, and 11 bases had no gene match. Germline CDR1 SNHLY, CDR2 FYNNEI. CDR3 nucleotides: TGTGCCAGCACCTTAATCGGGACAGGGGGTTTACCCCTCCACTTT. It codes for CASTLIGTGGLPLHF.

The J gene is TRBJ2-1, the V gene TRBV10-1, with D possibly TRBD1 on 6 matching bases. V was pared by 4 bases and J by 7 bases, with 14 bases between. The V gene's germline CDR1 is WNHNN and CDR2 SYGVQD (reference sequence). The CDR3 has 14 residues. CDR3 nucleotide sequence: TGCGCCAGCAGTGGGTACAGGGCAGGGAATGAGCAGTTCTTC. It specifies CASSGYRAGNEQFF.

This chain links TRBV5-1 with TRBJ1-1; D uncertain. Per germline, CDR1 SGHRS and CDR2 YFSETQ. The CDR3 totals 14 residues. Trimming took off 6 bases at V and 1 base at J, with 13 bases between the two ends. The CDR3 here is CASKGGEGNTEAFF. CDR3 coding DNA: TGCGCCAGCAAGGGCGGGGAAGGGAACACTGAAGCTTTCTTT.

The chain has TRBV29-1 and TRBJ1-1, with D unresolved. The CDR3 runs to 11 residues. Trimming stripped 4 bases from V and 5 bases from J, with 8 bases between. CDR1 and CDR2 from the germline V gene are SQVTM and ANQGSEA. The CDR3 spells CSVGGITEAFF. Written as DNA, the CDR3 is TGCAGCGTTGGAGGGATAACTGAAGCTTTCTTT.

The CDR3, as DNA: TGCGCCAGCAGCCCGCGTGTAGACAGGGTCTCCGTTGGTTCCTACGAGCAGTACTTC. Translated, it gives CASSPRVDRVSVGSYEQYF. The rearrangement links TRBV4-1 to TRBJ2-7, with 7 bases fitting TRBD1. CDR1 and CDR2 from the germline V gene are MGHRA and YSYEKL. Germline trimming cut 4 bases from V and 1 base from J; bases unmatched to any gene: 19. This CDR3 comprises 19 residues.

The CDR3 region has the DNA TGTGCCAGCAGCTATGGACAGTCGAGAAGGGGCTACACCTTC. Protein product: CASSYGQSRRGYTF. The chain has TRBV7-2 and TRBJ1-2, with a weak D call TRBD1 (6 bases). CDR3 size: 14 residues. Looked up from germline, CDR1 is SGHTA and CDR2 is FQGNSA. V was cut by 4 bases and J by 8 bases, with 17 bases left in between. The full variable domain, its missing parts supplied by reference TRBV7-2 and TRBJ1-2, is GAGVSQSPSNKVTEKGKDVELRCDPISGHTALYWYRQSLGQGLEFLIYFQGNSAPDKSGLPSDRFSAERTGGSVSTLTIQRTQQEDSAVYLCASSYGQSRRGYTFGSGTRLTVV.

This clone was detected once. The rearrangement links TRBV7-9 to TRBJ2-1; weak D call: TRBD2 (6 bases). The V gene's germline CDR1 is SEHNR and CDR2 FQNEAQ (reference sequence). The V gene lost 4 bases and the J gene lost 10 bases, with 23 bases spanning the gap. The CDR3 sequence is 16 residues long. The CDR3 DNA reads TGTGCCAGCAGCTCCTCTAGCGACACCCCCTGGGGGGAGCAGTTCTTC. Its translation is CASSSSSDTPWGEQFF.

The V call is TRBV7-9, the J call TRBJ1-1; D unresolved. V shed 6 bases and J shed 0 bases, with 14 bases lying between them. The germline V gene encodes CDR1 SEHNR and CDR2 FQNEAQ (reference sequence). There are 15 residues in the CDR3. CDR3 DNA: TGTGCCAGCAGTTACCCTACCCTTATGAACACTGAAGCTTTCTTT. This encodes CASSYPTLMNTEAFF.

This chain uses TRBV21-1 with TRBJ2-7; the D call TRBD1 from the table was never checked on the DNA. TRBV21-1 is a known pseudogene. This CDR3 is built from 17 residues. The CDR3 DNA is TGTGCCAGCAGCAAATCCGGGACCGACAGGTGGTCCTACGAGCAGTACTTC. It codes for CASSKSGTDRWSYEQYF.

The V call is TRBV12-2, the J call TRBJ2-5; the DNA was not used to check the table's D call, TRBD2. TRBV12-2 is classified as a pseudogene. This CDR3 is 17 amino acids long. Written as DNA, the CDR3 is TGTGCAAGTCGCTTAACCAACGGACTAGCGGGGGGAGAGACCCAGTACTTC. Amino acids: CASRLTNGLAGGETQYF.

The chain links TRBV15 to TRBJ2-7; 7 nucleotides align to TRBD2. The germline CDR1 and CDR2 sequences are LNHNV and YYDKDF (reference sequence). This CDR3 is built from 17 residues. V was clipped by 3 bases and J by 5 bases; unmatched bases: 16. The CDR3 spells CATSRSRPDRRGNEQYF. DNA for the CDR3: TGTGCCACCAGCAGGTCCCGACCTGATCGGCGGGGGAACGAGCAGTACTTC.

V and J are TRBV5-4 and TRBJ2-5; the match to TRBD2 covers 8 bases. This CDR3 has 16 residues. V lost 4 bases, J lost 5 bases, and 13 bases stayed unmatched. Looked up from germline, CDR1 is SGHNT and CDR2 is YYREEE (reference sequence). The DNA of the CDR3 is TGTGCCAGCAGCCGCGGGACTAGACAGTTTCGGGAGACCCAGTACTTC. Amino acid sequence: CASSRGTRQFRETQYF.

The rearrangement links TRBV18 to TRBJ1-2; D possibly corresponds to TRBD1 (5 bases). The CDR3 is made up of 16 amino acids. The germline V gene has CDR1 KGHSH and CDR2 LQKENI. V was shortened by 6 bases and J by 4 bases, with 21 bases between the two germline ends. CDR3 sequence reads: CASSPGPQPGGYGYTF. The CDR3 coding sequence is TGTGCCAGCTCCCCCGGGCCCCAGCCCGGGGGCTATGGCTACACCTTC. Drawing the rest from reference TRBV18 and TRBJ1-2, the complete variable domain is NAGVMQNPRHLVRRRGQEARLRCSPMKGHSHVYWYRQLPEEGLKFMVYLQKENIIDESGMPKERFSAEFPKEGPSILRIQQVVRGDSAAYFCASSPGPQPGGYGYTFGSGTRLTVV.

The V call is TRBV5-1, the J call TRBJ2-3; 7 bases are shared with TRBD1. Germline trimming cut 2 bases from V and 6 bases from J; bases unmatched to any gene: 15. Germline values: CDR1 SGHRS, CDR2 YFSETQ. The CDR3 is made up of 17 amino acids. The CDR3 DNA follows: TGCGCCAGCAGCTTTGAGGGACAGCTGGCGCCAGGGGATACGCAGTATTTT. Amino acids: CASSFEGQLAPGDTQYF.

The chain couples TRBV5-4 to TRBJ2-1, with D perhaps TRBD2 (6 bases). The CDR3 has 17 residues. V was cut by 4 bases and J by 7 bases, with 24 bases left in between. Germline values: CDR1 SGHNT, CDR2 YYREEE (reference sequence). The CDR3 protein is CASSLGSPGLGLNEQFF. The CDR3, as DNA: TGTGCCAGCAGCCTGGGATCACCGGGACTCGGTTTGAATGAGCAGTTCTTC.

The chain carries TRBV5-1 and TRBJ1-1; TRBD1 is a possible D gene (5 bases). Trimming removed 4 bases from V and 0 bases from J, with 7 bases in between. Looked up from germline, CDR1 is SGHRS and CDR2 is YFSETQ. The CDR3 totals 13 residues. The CDR3 reads CASSADMNTEAFF. CDR3 bases: TGCGCCAGCAGCGCGGACATGAACACTGAAGCTTTCTTT.

CDR3 in DNA: TGTGCCAGCAGCTTAGTTGGGACAGGGGGTGAAGCTTTCTTT. It codes for CASSLVGTGGEAFF. The rearrangement joins TRBV11-3 to TRBJ1-1, with 11 bases matching TRBD1. The CDR3 sequence is 14 residues long. V shed 1 base and J 7 bases; nucleotides not matched to a gene: 2. The germline CDR1 and CDR2 sequences are SGHNT and YENEEA.

The CDR3 DNA sequence: TGCGCCAGCAGCTGGACCAGTGTGGATGGCTACACCTTC. It translates to CASSWTSVDGYTF. The chain joins TRBV5-1 to TRBJ1-2; D not resolved. Per germline, CDR1 SGHRS and CDR2 YFSETQ. This CDR3 is built from 13 residues. The V and J ends lost 3 bases and 6 bases respectively, with 12 bases between them.

The V call is TRBV7-9, the J call TRBJ1-1; D is possibly TRBD1 (5 bases). V shed 3 bases and J shed 6 bases, with 11 bases lying between them. CDR3 size: 13 residues. Germline assignment: CDR1 SEHNR and CDR2 FQNEAQ (reference sequence). The CDR3 sequence is CASSFRQGPEAFF. The CDR3 DNA is TGTGCCAGCAGCTTTCGCCAGGGCCCTGAAGCTTTCTTT.

This clone was recorded once. The V call is TRBV6-1, the J call TRBJ1-2, with D perhaps matching TRBD1 (6 bases). The V gene lost 1 base and the J gene lost 2 bases, with 11 bases spanning the gap. The CDR3 extends over 15 amino acids. CDR1 and CDR2 (germline): MNHNS, SASEGT. CDR3 nucleotide sequence: TGTGCCAGCAGTGAAGGGACAGCCTCCAACTATGGCTACACCTTC. It encodes CASSEGTASNYGYTF.

The chain joins TRBV27 to TRBJ1-1; D is ambiguous. CDR3 length: 14 residues. CDR1 MNHEY and CDR2 SMNVEV come from the germline V gene (reference sequence). Trimming took off 0 bases at V and 7 bases at J, with 12 bases between the two ends. CDR3 nucleotides: TGTGCCAGCAGTTTATCGGGCGGAGGTCATGAAGCTTTCTTT. Protein: CASSLSGGGHEAFF.

In DNA form, the CDR3 reads TGTGCCAGCTCACCAACCGGACCCACAGATACGCAGTATTTT. This codes for CASSPTGPTDTQYF. V is TRBV18 and J is TRBJ2-3, with D unclear. The CDR3 is 14 residues long. Deletions cut 2 bases from V and 2 bases from J, with 8 bases between. Looked up from germline, CDR1 is KGHSH and CDR2 is LQKENI.

This clone is a singleton in its sample. The chain joins TRBV5-1 to TRBJ1-4; 10 positions match TRBD1. J was trimmed by 8 bases and V by 3 bases; bases with no gene match: 4. The germline V gene encodes CDR1 SGHRS and CDR2 YFSETQ. The CDR3 extends over 14 amino acids. CDR3 residues: CASSSGTGEEKLFF. CDR3 nucleotide sequence: TGCGCCAGCAGCTCGGGGACAGGGGAGGAAAAACTGTTTTTT.

V and J are TRBV25-1 and TRBJ1-2; D is possibly TRBD1 (6 bases). This CDR3 contains 14 residues. Looked up from germline, CDR1 is MGHDK and CDR2 is SYGVNS. Trimming stripped 2 bases from V and 4 bases from J, with 11 bases between. DNA for the CDR3: TGTGCCAGCAGTGAAATCGCCAGGGGCTATGGCTACACCTTC. This gives the protein CASSEIARGYGYTF.